Sequencing of this T cell receptor beta chain was carried out in a study of patients and donors after allogeneic stem cell transplantation (dated by TCRdb to 2018 to 2021). Worth noting for this clonotype: Its antigen remains unidentified. No per-base quality is available; no much larger clone lies one base away.

Inclusive of the bounding cysteine and phenylalanine, the CDR3 is 15 residues long. The entry retains the CDR3 DNA only, 45 bases that are in frame from base 1. Trimming costs V 0 bases and J 4 bases, and their ends lie 16 bases apart. According to the germline V gene (reference sequence), CDR1 reads DFQATT and CDR2 reads SNEGSKA. Library creation used RT-PCR. The sample was run on a NextSeq 550. TCRdb trimmed public reads at Q25 via fastp, called clones via MiXCR and kept in-frame beta chains. All rows with the same CDR3 protein become a single entry with the most common DNA and genes. The sample table holds 920,000 or so distinct CDR3 sequences, of which roughly 17% were seen once. Around 6% of the sample is taken by the ten largest.

Specimen: blood, either unsorted or a sorted T cell fraction (not recorded which). This clonotype was sampled from a human donor who was either an allogeneic HSCT recipient or a stem cell or donor lymphocyte infusion donor (not recorded which). It is not recorded whose cells these are; they may come from a transplant donor. The sequence links TRBV20-1 to TRBJ2-7, with an unclear D gene assignment. The CDR3 loop reads CSARDGPRSYYEQYF. The DNA is as follows: TGCAGTGCTAGAGATGGCCCCCGCAGTTATTACGAGCAGTACTTC.